This is a list of T cell receptor beta chains from one sample in a study of vaccination and CD4 T cells after COVID-19. In TCRdb, the PCR reads were re-called with MiXCR into one record per CDR3 protein. The sample lists around 13,000 distinct CDR3 sequences, around three fifths occurring once. These receptors have no identified antigens. The sample taken for sequencing was CD4+ T cells from blood, cultured in vitro. The receptor set was obtained from a human donor who had recovered from COVID-19. CDR3s include the opening cysteine and the closing phenylalanine or tryptophan.

V,J,CDR3
TRBV20-1,TRBJ2-2,CSARNARVTGELFF
TRBV2,TRBJ1-5,CASRGVTGSSQHF
TRBV7-9,TRBJ2-5,CASSLGWTDHQETQYF
TRBV20-1,TRBJ1-3,CSALFAGNTIYF
TRBV25-1,TRBJ2-2,CASRGDYPYTGELFF
TRBV27,TRBJ2-3,CASSLYRDCPFF
TRBV10-1,TRBJ2-2,CASSEGASDTGELFF
TRBV6-2/TRBV6-3,TRBJ2-7,CASSYFGGRSGEQYF
TRBV2,TRBJ1-2,CASVGTVKSYGYTF
TRBV7-9,TRBJ1-4,CASSQDNSGEKLFF
TRBV2,TRBJ2-4,CASGQSEAKNIQYF
TRBV2,TRBJ2-5,CASSRQGRETQYF
TRBV6-2/TRBV6-3,TRBJ2-1,CASSGRDRGYNEQFF
TRBV6-1,TRBJ2-5,CASRRGGAETQYF
TRBV2,TRBJ1-6,CASEASSPLHF
TRBV20-1,TRBJ2-3,CSARGSGTSTDTQYF
TRBV20-1,TRBJ2-3,CSAKVTGTDTQYF
TRBV12-3/TRBV12-4,TRBJ1-1,CASSLPPMNTEAFF
TRBV7-9,TRBJ1-2,CASNDQGNYGYTF
TRBV7-2,TRBJ2-7,CASSAGLAVSSYEQYF
TRBV19,TRBJ1-2,CASLAKSQVSGDGYTF
TRBV27,TRBJ2-7,CASREDRSLGQYF
TRBV28,TRBJ1-5,CASGGPNQPQHF
TRBV6-2/TRBV6-3,TRBJ2-5,CASTHLGTQETQYF
TRBV28,TRBJ1-3,CASSGPGQLGNTIYF
TRBV18,TRBJ2-1,CASSPYSSGRAGNEQFF
TRBV10-3,TRBJ2-3,CAISGAQMDTQYF
TRBV7-9,TRBJ2-2,CASSFGTSGTGELFF
TRBV6-1,TRBJ1-3,CASSRYSGNTIYF
TRBV30,TRBJ1-2,CAWAGTGHPRGYGYTF
TRBV5-6,TRBJ1-2,CASSPPDSMAPYGYTF
TRBV20-1,TRBJ2-3,CSATGLAGGSTDTQYF
TRBV7-7,TRBJ2-2,CASSLVSNTGELFF
TRBV20-1,TRBJ1-1,CSARGDSALNTEAFF
TRBV20-1,TRBJ1-5,CSAIPRQGVINQPQHF
TRBV28,TRBJ2-3,CASRTDTQYF
TRBV20-1,TRBJ1-1,CSALSQNTEAFF
TRBV5-1,TRBJ1-1,CASSLLQIPNTEAFF
TRBV21-1,TRBJ2-4,CASSRVFYGLAENIQYF
TRBV5-6,TRBJ1-1,CASSLGLTDSGVNTEAFF
TRBV20-1,TRBJ1-6,CSAGDRANNSPLHF
TRBV9,TRBJ1-2,CASSSTPSGGYTF
TRBV7-8,TRBJ1-6,CASSPRPLPNSPLHF
TRBV20-1,TRBJ1-2,CSAPKLLYGYTF
TRBV12-3/TRBV12-4,TRBJ2-3,CASARDRGSTDTQYF
TRBV27,TRBJ2-1,CASSPSTRYNEQFF
TRBV6-2/TRBV6-3,TRBJ2-7,CASSYGRLAATEQYF
TRBV18,TRBJ2-1,CASSPTGQDSNEQFF
TRBV6-2/TRBV6-3,TRBJ1-2,CASSYGRDYGYTF
TRBV6-1,TRBJ2-1,CASSASLAGGPYEQFF
TRBV20-1,TRBJ2-5,CSAAAFIPGPQQETQYF
TRBV19,TRBJ2-7,CASSMTDSYEQYF